The subject of this entry is one T cell receptor (beta chain). TCRdb keeps only in-frame clones here, not all; method: immunoSEQ multiplex PCR. The sample records 98,000 or so clones, roughly nine tenths being singletons. This sample is part of a study of blood T cell repertoires in COVID-19. CDR1 is MDHEN, CDR2 SYDVKM, per germline. V lost 5 bases to trimming and J lost 11 bases, with 21 bases between them. CDR3 length: 14 residues. This chain links TRBV28 with TRBJ1-1; tentatively, D is TRBD1 (5 bases). This TCR derives from a human donor in a cohort sampled during active COVID-19. Sequencing input: peripheral blood. The CDR3 DNA sequence: TGTGCCAGCAGTGCGCTTTGGACAACCAGCGGGGCTTTCTTT. Protein sequence: CASSALWTTSGAFF. Combining the CDR3 with reference TRBV28 and TRBJ1-1 gives the whole variable domain DVKVTQSSRYLVKRTGEKVFLECVQDMDHENMFWYRQDPGLGLRLIYFSYDVKMKEKGDIPEGYSVSREKKERFSLILESASTNQTSMYLCASSALWTTSGAFFGQGTRLTVV.